The source of this T cell receptor beta chain is a study of blood T cell repertoires in COVID-19. Overall study context: The origin of the acute and convalescent COVID-19 samples was the United States, Italy and Spain.

Original data processing: Using reference gene primer amplification, nucleated cell counts were estimated. TCRdb keeps only in-frame clones here, not all; method: immunoSEQ multiplex PCR. V, J and clone size are taken as reported in that table, and D and trimming were inferred from the DNA itself. This sample has approximately 89,000 clones, with around four fifths found just once. This CDR3 contains 14 residues. Germline-derived CDR1 and CDR2 are SGHAT and FQNNGV. Trimming shortened V by 5 bases and J by 0 bases, and 10 bases separated the two germline ends. This TCR was sampled from a human donor in a cohort sampled during active COVID-19. V usage is TRBV11-2 and J usage is TRBJ1-1, with D perhaps matching TRBD1 (5 bases). The sample was peripheral blood. Written as DNA, the CDR3 is TGTGCCAGCAGCAGACAGCTCTTGAACACTGAAGCTTTCTTT. Its protein is CASSRQLLNTEAFF.